The present T cell receptor beta chain was sequenced within a study of cytomegalovirus exposure and HLA in healthy donors. PCR employed 60 Vbeta and 13 Jbeta primers. Profiling relied on immunoSEQ multiplex PCR, and the TCRdb table lists in-frame clones only, not all of them. The table has some 140,000 clones, 60% to 85% seen once. This clone came up a few times. Germline V lookup: CDR1 SNHLY, CDR2 FYNNEI. V lost 3 bases, J lost 2 bases, and 5 bases stayed unmatched. There are 15 residues in the CDR3. Unrecorded immune exposure was likely among donors, who were nominally healthy when sampled. The TCR sequence derives from a woman in her thirties or forties in good health and CMV-seronegative. The specimen sequenced was PBMCs. V usage is TRBV2 and J usage is TRBJ2-7, with 9 positions matching TRBD2. Here the CDR3 reads CASSEQAGGPYEQYF. In DNA form, the CDR3 reads TGTGCCAGCAGTGAGCAAGCGGGAGGTCCCTACGAGCAGTACTTC. The whole variable domain, filled in from reference TRBV2 and TRBJ2-7, reads EPEVTQTPSHQVTQMGQEVILRCVPISNHLYFYWYRQILGQKVEFLVSFYNNEISEKSEIFDDQFSVERPDGSNFTLKIRSTKLEDSAMYFCASSEQAGGPYEQYFGPGTRLTVT.